The 18 T cell receptor beta chains below come from one sample, sequenced in a study of T cells in Graves' hyperthyroidism and ophthalmopathy. The investigators amplified TCR beta CDR3 regions from RNA transcripts. Researchers ran a first-round RT-PCR on the TCR CDR3 using the HTBI primer set. Each CDR3 protein gets one entry after TCRdb re-called the multiplex PCR reads with MiXCR. The data hold 690,000 or so distinct CDR3 sequences, with roughly 20% observed a single time. Source material: blood. Every receptor here comes from a woman between 50 and 59 years old with Graves' hyperthyroidism that later progressed to Graves' ophthalmopathy.

This clonotype was detected only a few times. V gene TRBV27 combines with J gene TRBJ2-7, with D tentatively TRBD1 (6 bases). This CDR3 is built from 14 residues. V was shortened by 6 bases and J by 5 bases, with 17 bases between the two germline ends. The germline gives CDR1 MNHEY, CDR2 SMNVEV (reference sequence). This CDR3 reads CASSQTNRVHEQYF. The CDR3, as DNA: TGTGCCAGCAGCCAAACTAACAGGGTCCACGAGCAGTACTTC.

The chain carries TRBV9 and TRBJ1-2, with unresolved D. The CDR3 has 13 residues. V was clipped by 0 bases and J by 4 bases, with 7 bases between them. Germline values: CDR1 SGDLS, CDR2 YYNGEE. The CDR3 region is CASSVATSYGYTF. In DNA form, the CDR3 reads TGTGCCAGCAGCGTAGCTACCTCCTATGGCTACACCTTC. Full variable domain (rest looked up from reference TRBV9 and TRBJ1-2): DSGVTQTPKHLITATGQRVTLRCSPRSGDLSVYWYQQSLDQGLQFLIQYYNGEERAKGNILERFSAQQFPDLHSELNLSSLELGDSALYFCASSVATSYGYTFGSGTRLTVV.

This clonotype was recorded a few times. V usage is TRBV5-1 and J usage is TRBJ1-1, with 7 nucleotides matching TRBD1. CDR1 and CDR2 (germline): SGHRS, YFSETQ. With V trimmed by 3 bases and J by 6 bases, 5 bases remained unmatched. This CDR3 has 13 residues. The DNA of the CDR3 is TGCGCCAGCAGCTCGGGACAGATGGCTGAAGCTTTCTTT. Its translation: CASSSGQMAEAFF.

This clonotype has a count of ten or more. CDR3 bases: TGTGCCAGCAGTTACCCGGGACAGTTCGCCCAGCCCCAGCATTTT. Translating gives CASSYPGQFAQPQHF. The chain carries TRBV6-5 and TRBJ1-5; 7 bases are shared with TRBD1. CDR3 length: 15 amino acids. V gave up 2 bases and J gave up 7 bases; unmatched junction bases: 8. Germline CDR1 is MNHEY and CDR2 is SVGAGI.

This clonotype has at least ten counts. The rearrangement uses TRBV12-3 or TRBV12-4 and TRBJ2-5, with TRBD2 as a possible D gene (7 bases). This CDR3 is built from 16 residues. Trimming cost V 5 bases and J 5 bases, with 21 bases left between them. The CDR3 coding sequence is TGTGCCAGCAGTCCCCGGGGGGCGGGGAGGGGTGAGACCCAGTACTTC. This translates into CASSPRGAGRGETQYF.

At least ten counts were recorded for this clonotype. The genes are TRBV7-2 and TRBJ2-1, with D unclear. From germline, CDR1 is SGHTA and CDR2 FQGNSA. V was trimmed by 6 bases and J by 3 bases, leaving 15 bases between them. CDR3 length: 15 residues. CDR3 nucleotides: TGTGCCAGCAGACTAAACGGAGATTACTACAATGAGCAGTTCTTC. This sequence encodes CASRLNGDYYNEQFF.

This clonotype was counted at least ten times. The CDR3 nucleotides read TGCGCCAGCAGCCCGCGGCCGGGAGACTATGGCTACACCTTC. Its translation: CASSPRPGDYGYTF. J is TRBJ1-2 and V is TRBV5-1; D gene unclear. Germline lookup yields CDR1 SGHRS and CDR2 YFSETQ. This CDR3 has 14 residues. Between the trimmed V and J ends, which lost 4 bases and 3 bases, there was a span of 13 bases.

J is TRBJ2-1 and V is TRBV19; the D call may be TRBD1 or TRBD2 (5 bases each). V shed 1 base and J shed 6 bases, with 25 bases lying between them. Germline values: CDR1 LNHDA, CDR2 SQIVND (reference sequence). The CDR3 covers 19 residues. In nucleotides, the CDR3 is TGTGCCAGTAGTATAGCCCACAGGTCAGGGATCGGGGTATTCAATGAGCAGTTCTTC. It codes for CASSIAHRSGIGVFNEQFF. Supplemented by reference TRBV19 and TRBJ2-1, the full variable domain reads DGGITQSPKYLFRKEGQNVTLSCEQNLNHDAMYWYRQDPGQGLRLIYYSQIVNDFQKGDIAEGYSVSREKKESFPLTVTSAQKNPTAFYLCASSIAHRSGIGVFNEQFFGPGTRLTVL.

This clonotype was recorded a few times. This rearrangement joins TRBV5-6 to TRBJ2-7, with TRBD1 identical over 7 bases. Germline V gene data show CDR1 as SGHDT and CDR2 as YYEEEE. The CDR3 is 14 residues long. V shed 5 bases and J 5 bases; nucleotides not matched to a gene: 10. CDR3 residues: CASRGTGDRHEQYF. CDR3 in DNA: TGTGCCAGCAGGGGTACAGGGGATCGCCACGAGCAGTACTTC.

This chain links TRBV10-3 with TRBJ2-7, with D unclear. This CDR3 is built from 14 residues. Trimming left V 0 bases short and J 2 bases short, with 8 bases between. The V gene's germline CDR1 is ENHRY and CDR2 SYGVKD. The CDR3 bases are TGTGCCATCAGTGAGTCCGCGGACGCCTACGAGCAGTACTTC. Its translation is CAISESADAYEQYF.

V and J are TRBV7-9 and TRBJ1-2; tentatively, D is TRBD1 (6 bases). The length of the CDR3 is 14 residues. V was clipped by 4 bases and J by 7 bases, with 16 bases between them. CDR1 SEHNR and CDR2 FQNEAQ come from the germline V gene (reference sequence). CDR3: CASSSRTEGGGYTF. The CDR3 DNA reads TGTGCCAGCAGCTCCAGGACCGAAGGGGGTGGCTACACCTTC.

This clonotype was found many times. This chain joins TRBV12-3 or TRBV12-4 and TRBJ2-4; 7 bases fit TRBD2. CDR3 length: 17 residues. J gave up 0 bases and V 5 bases, and 10 bases lay outside the gene matches. The CDR3 region is CASSDQAGPLAKNIQYF. The DNA of the CDR3 is TGTGCCAGCAGTGATCAAGCGGGGCCCTTAGCCAAAAACATTCAGTACTTC.

This clonotype turned up a few times. The J gene is TRBJ2-7, the V gene TRBV29-1, with 8 bases identical to TRBD1. This CDR3 is built from 13 residues. With V trimmed by 6 bases and J by 4 bases, 8 bases remained unmatched. The germline CDR1 and CDR2 sequences are SQVTM and ANQGSEA. The CDR3 loop is CSVAGTGSYEQYF. The CDR3 DNA sequence: TGCAGCGTCGCCGGGACAGGCTCGTACGAGCAGTACTTC.

Ten or more counts support this clonotype. This chain uses TRBV20-1 with TRBJ2-1; 11 bases are a match to TRBD2. CDR3 length: 15 amino acids. With 0 bases clipped from V and 10 bases from J, the junction kept 8 bases outside the gene matches. Germline V lookup: CDR1 DFQATT, CDR2 SNEGSKA (reference sequence). The CDR3 region has the DNA TGCAGTGCTAGAGATATAGCGGGGGGGCGTGGGGAGCAGTTCTTC. Protein product: CSARDIAGGRGEQFF.

At least ten counts were recorded for this clonotype. V gene TRBV7-2 combines with J gene TRBJ1-1; D not certain. CDR1 SGHTA and CDR2 FQGNSA come from the germline V gene. The CDR3 loop spans 13 amino acids. V lost 3 bases, J lost 3 bases, and 8 bases lay in between. The CDR3 coding sequence is TGTGCCAGCAGCTTTCCTTTCTACACTGAAGCTTTCTTT. As protein: CASSFPFYTEAFF.

This chain joins TRBV6-4 and TRBJ2-1; the match to TRBD2 covers 12 bases. V shed 3 bases and J 8 bases; nucleotides not matched to a gene: 5. The CDR3 is made up of 15 amino acids. Germline CDR1 and CDR2: MRHNA and SNTAGT. The CDR3 loop is CASSETSGGWDEQFF. Written as DNA, the CDR3 is TGTGCCAGCAGTGAGACTAGCGGGGGTTGGGATGAGCAGTTCTTC.

The chain has TRBV10-3 and TRBJ2-7; D unclear. V was pared by 8 bases and J by 3 bases, with 14 bases between. Germline CDR1 ENHRY, CDR2 SYGVKD. The CDR3 runs to 13 residues. The CDR3 bases are TGTGCCATCGGACCAACAGATCACTACGAGCAGTACTTC. Amino acids: CAIGPTDHYEQYF.

This clonotype has at least ten counts. As DNA, the CDR3 is TGCGCCAGCAGCTTGAAAAGGGGCGGAACAGATACGCAGTATTTT. Translating gives CASSLKRGGTDTQYF. The gene calls are TRBV5-1 and TRBJ2-3; D perhaps matches TRBD1 (5 bases). This CDR3 comprises 15 residues. Trimming pared 1 base from V and 3 bases from J, leaving 12 bases between. In germline, CDR1 is SGHRS, CDR2 YFSETQ.